The clone carrying this T cell receptor (beta chain) was found a few times. Its antigen remains unknown. These data come from a study of response to subunit inactivated influenza vaccine. The study, taken as a whole, reports: It was suggested by the authors that few new T cells are recruited by each seasonal influenza vaccination.

TCRdb ran MiXCR on the RT-PCR reads and lists one entry per CDR3 protein. The sample yields 150,000 to 200,000 distinct CDR3 sequences, about 9.3% seen once. In germline, CDR1 is DFQATT, CDR2 SNEGSKA (reference sequence). CDR3 length equals 14 residues. V was clipped by 6 bases and J by 3 bases; unmatched bases: 7. The starting material was non-naive T cells sorted from PBMCs, obtained on the day of vaccination. The sequence was obtained from a man aged 50-60 years who received an inactivated influenza vaccine. The chain uses TRBV20-1 and TRBJ2-7; 11 nucleotides line up with TRBD1. CDR3 protein: CSAREGTGGYEQYF. For the CDR3, the DNA is TGCAGTGCCCGAGAGGGGACAGGGGGCTACGAGCAGTACTTC.